The T cell receptor (beta chain) under discussion was sequenced for a study of PD-1 blockade in classical Hodgkin lymphoma. Study results and limitations: Some patients began nivolumab under 1 year after ASCT. These patients were excluded from later analyses. While CD8+ TCR diversity did not rise significantly by C4D1, CD4+ TCR diversity did.

Some clones are missing from TCRdb's copy, which holds only in-frame ones; the method was immunoSEQ multiplex PCR. Of some 13,000 clones in the sample, approximately 86% were seen once. The germline CDR1 and CDR2 sequences are MNHNS and SASEGT. The ends lost 6 bases at V and 10 bases at J; junction bases unmatched: 13. The CDR3 is made up of 15 amino acids. Brentuximab vedotin exposure varied, and every patient relapsed after autologous stem cell transplantation. To note about this clone: Its antigen is unidentified.

The specimen comprised peripheral blood mononuclear cells (PBMCs), sampled at baseline. The receptor's source is a human donor with classical Hodgkin lymphoma. The rearrangement joins TRBV6-1 to TRBJ2-1; 9 bases match TRBD1. Here the CDR3 DNA reads TGTGCCAGCAGAGATCCCGGGACAGGGTCTCCCGAGCAGTTCTTC. Translation: CASRDPGTGSPEQFF.